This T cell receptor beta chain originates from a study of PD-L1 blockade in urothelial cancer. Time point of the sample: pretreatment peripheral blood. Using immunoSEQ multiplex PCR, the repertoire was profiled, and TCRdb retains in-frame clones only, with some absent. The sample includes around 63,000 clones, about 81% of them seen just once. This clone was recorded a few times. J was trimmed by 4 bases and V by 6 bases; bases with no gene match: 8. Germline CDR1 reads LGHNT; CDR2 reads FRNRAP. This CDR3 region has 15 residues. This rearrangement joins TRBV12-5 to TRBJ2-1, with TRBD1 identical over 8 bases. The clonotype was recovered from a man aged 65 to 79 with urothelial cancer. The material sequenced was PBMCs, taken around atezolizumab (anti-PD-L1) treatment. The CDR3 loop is CASGSTGGGYNEQFF. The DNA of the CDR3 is TGTGCTAGTGGCTCTACAGGGGGTGGGTACAATGAGCAGTTCTTC.